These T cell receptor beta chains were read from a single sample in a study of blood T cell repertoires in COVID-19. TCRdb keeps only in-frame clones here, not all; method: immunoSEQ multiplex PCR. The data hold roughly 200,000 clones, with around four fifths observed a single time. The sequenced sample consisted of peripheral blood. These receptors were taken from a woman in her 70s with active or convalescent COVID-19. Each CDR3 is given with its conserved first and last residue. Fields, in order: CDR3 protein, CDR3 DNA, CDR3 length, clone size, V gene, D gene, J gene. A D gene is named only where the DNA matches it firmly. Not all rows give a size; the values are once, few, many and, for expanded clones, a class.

CASSPRDRGSPEQYF TGTGCCAGCTCACCACGGGACAGGGGCTCCCCCGAGCAGTACTTC 15 - TRBV18 TRBD1 TRBJ2-7
CASSRAGNEKLFF TGTGCCAGCAGCAGGGCGGGTAATGAAAAACTGTTTTTT 13 many TRBV21-1 - TRBJ1-4
CSATDRKYQETQYF TGCAGTGCTACTGACAGGAAGTACCAAGAGACCCAGTACTTC 14 once TRBV20-1 - TRBJ2-5
CASSSVIGTDGYTF TGTGCCAGCAGCTCCGTCATCGGGACAGACGGCTACACCTTC 14 - TRBV7-9 TRBD1 TRBJ1-2
CASSPGRHGELFF TGTGCCAGTAGTCCAGGGCGGCACGGGGAGCTGTTTTTT 13 - TRBV19 - TRBJ2-2
CASSFILTGELFF TGTGCCAGCAGCTTTATACTCACCGGGGAGCTGTTTTTT 13 - TRBV7-9 - TRBJ2-2
CATSRVRAEVQPQHF TGTGCCACCAGCAGAGTAAGAGCCGAGGTCCAGCCCCAGCATTTT 15 - TRBV15 - TRBJ1-5
CASSIDSRRWTDTQYF TGTGCCAGTAGTATAGATTCGCGGAGGTGGACAGATACGCAGTATTTT 16 once TRBV19 - TRBJ2-3
CATSDPGQRTNEQFF TGTGCCACCAGTGATCCCGGACAGCGGACGAATGAGCAGTTCTTC 15 - TRBV24-1 - TRBJ2-1
CASRTSGSYEQYF TGTGCCTCCCGGACTAGCGGGAGTTACGAGCAGTACTTC 13 - TRBV30 TRBD2 TRBJ2-7
CASSIRQGARIDQPQHF TGTGCCAGTAGTATACGCCAGGGGGCGAGGATAGATCAGCCCCAGCATTTT 17 - TRBV19 TRBD1 TRBJ1-5
CASSESTGRNSPLHF TGTGCCAGCAGTGAGTCGACAGGGCGGAATTCACCCCTCCACTTT 15 few TRBV2 TRBD1 TRBJ1-6
CASSLLGGVTDTQYF TGTGCCAGCAGCTTATTGGGAGGAGTCACAGATACGCAGTATTTT 15 - TRBV11-3 - TRBJ2-3
CASSPLDRVEQYF TGCGCCAGCAGCCCGCTCGACAGGGTCGAGCAGTACTTC 13 - TRBV5-1 TRBD1 TRBJ2-7
CSVEGTDTDTQYF TGCAGCGTTGAAGGGACAGATACAGATACGCAGTATTTT 13 - TRBV29-1 - TRBJ2-3
CASRGIGGTVGELGGYNEQFF TGTGCCAGCAGGGGGATTGGGGGTACGGTAGGGGAGCTTGGAGGGTACAATGAGCAGTTCTTC 21 - TRBV27 - TRBJ2-1
CASSQDGDFNEQFF TGTGCCAGCAGCCAAGACGGAGACTTCAATGAGCAGTTCTTC 14 - TRBV3-1/TRBV3-2 - TRBJ2-1
CASSPTGQNNQPQHF TGTGCCAGCAGTCCAACCGGACAGAACAATCAGCCCCAGCATTTT 15 - TRBV6-6 - TRBJ1-5
CATSAPIGFDNEQFF TGTGCCACCAGTGCCCCAATCGGGTTTGACAATGAGCAGTTCTTC 15 - TRBV24-1 - TRBJ2-1
CASSLTGGIEETQYF TGTGCCAGCAGCCTCACAGGGGGGATCGAAGAGACCCAGTACTTC 15 - TRBV2 TRBD1 TRBJ2-5
CASSSPGDGYTF TGTGCCAGCAGCTCTCCGGGGGATGGCTACACCTTC 12 - TRBV11-1 - TRBJ1-2
CASSGQAYEQYF TGTGCCAGCAGCGGACAGGCCTACGAGCAGTACTTC 12 - TRBV6-5 TRBD1 TRBJ2-7
CASRSRPGAGNEQFF TGTGCCAGCAGATCTAGACCGGGAGCCGGCAATGAGCAGTTCTTC 15 - TRBV5-6 - TRBJ2-1
CASSVGGGVSTGELFF TGTGCCAGCAGCGTAGGAGGGGGGGTAAGCACCGGGGAGCTGTTTTTT 16 - TRBV9 - TRBJ2-2
CATSRSGYGYTF TGTGCCACCAGTCGATCGGGATATGGCTACACCTTC 12 - TRBV24-1 - TRBJ1-2
CASSLWVWGEGSSTEAFF TGTGCCAGCAGCTTATGGGTCTGGGGGGAGGGGTCGAGCACTGAAGCTTTCTTT 18 - TRBV7-3 - TRBJ1-1
CASRVGLAEGRRETQYF TGTGCCAGCAGGGTGGGGCTAGCGGAGGGGAGGCGGGAGACCCAGTACTTC 17 - TRBV2 TRBD2 TRBJ2-5
CASGTQGGQPQHF TGTGCCAGTGGTACACAGGGGGGTCAGCCCCAGCATTTT 13 few TRBV19 TRBD1 TRBJ1-5
CASSEGAGREGRKTQYF TGTGCCAGCAGTGAAGGAGCAGGGCGGGAGGGGCGAAAGACCCAGTACTTC 17 - TRBV25-1 TRBD2 TRBJ2-5
CASSFVAGRETQYF TGTGCCAGCAGTTTCGTAGCGGGTAGGGAGACCCAGTACTTC 14 - TRBV27 TRBD2 TRBJ2-5
CASLGGTEQYF TGTGCCAGCCTCGGAGGGACCGAGCAGTACTTC 11 once TRBV27 - TRBJ2-7
CASSSPGTGGGNGYTF TGTGCCAGCAGTTCTCCCGGGACAGGTGGGGGGAATGGCTACACCTTC 16 - TRBV28 TRBD1 TRBJ1-2
CASSGGTGPYGYTF TGTGCCAGCAGTGGGGGGACAGGGCCCTATGGCTACACCTTC 14 - TRBV6-2/TRBV6-3 TRBD1 TRBJ1-2
CASSEGQGGNQPQHF TGTGCCAGCAGTGAGGGACAGGGCGGCAATCAGCCCCAGCATTTT 15 - TRBV2 TRBD1 TRBJ1-5
CAWRRQGGTGELFF TGTGCCTGGAGGCGACAGGGTGGCACCGGGGAGCTGTTTTTT 14 once TRBV30 TRBD1 TRBJ2-2
CASSPGGTGQETQYF TGTGCCAGCTCGCCTGGTGGGACAGGCCAAGAGACCCAGTACTTC 15 - TRBV18 TRBD1 TRBJ2-5
CAISFGGRENEQFF TGTGCCATCAGTTTCGGCGGGAGGGAAAATGAGCAGTTCTTC 14 - TRBV10-3 TRBD2 TRBJ2-1
CASSPLDRVNTEAFF TGTGCCAGCAGTCCATTGGACAGGGTGAACACTGAAGCTTTCTTT 15 - TRBV11-2 TRBD1 TRBJ1-1
CASSPPLILAGSSYEQYF TGTGCCAGCAGCCCTCCCCTCATACTAGCGGGAAGTTCCTACGAGCAGTACTTC 18 - TRBV7-6 TRBD2 TRBJ2-7
CASSQDVTGSGGYTF TGTGCCAGCAGCCAAGACGTGACAGGGTCGGGGGGCTACACCTTC 15 - TRBV3-1/TRBV3-2 TRBD1 TRBJ1-2
CASSPIGVGYTF TGTGCCAGCAGCCCCATCGGGGTAGGCTACACCTTC 12 - TRBV7-9 - TRBJ1-2
CASSYTTGVNYGYTF TGTGCCAGCAGTTACACCACAGGGGTTAACTATGGCTACACCTTC 15 - TRBV6-5 TRBD1 TRBJ1-2